A single sample gave rise to the 18 T cell receptor beta chains below, sequenced in a study of blood T cells in healthy people across ages. With a J-beta primer mix and a sample-barcoded 5' primer, a second PCR ran roughly 7 to 11 cycles. TCRdb fed the 5' RACE reads into MiXCR, producing one record per CDR3 protein. In the table there are around 1.5 million distinct CDR3 sequences, almost 35% of which are singletons. The sample comprised blood. These receptors all come from a woman in her 30s in good health.

Comments on this clonotype: The junction departs from germline at one end; a sequencing error may be responsible. V and J are TRBV20-1 and TRBJ2-3, with D perhaps matching TRBD1 (6 bases). Per the germline V gene, CDR1 is DFQATT and CDR2 is SNEGSKA (reference sequence). The CDR3 sequence is 15 residues long. The CDR3 sequence: CSARGETGDTDTPYF. The CDR3 DNA reads TGCAGTGCTAGGGGGGAGACAGGTGACACAGATACGCCGTATTTT.

The gene calls are TRBV20-1 and TRBJ1-5; D is possibly TRBD1 (6 bases). This CDR3 contains 15 residues. CDR1 DFQATT and CDR2 SNEGSKA come from the germline V gene (reference sequence). The V end lost 0 bases, the J end lost 5 bases, and 14 bases lay between the germline ends. The CDR3 reads CSAREVGGGHQPQHF. CDR3 DNA sequence: TGCAGTGCTAGAGAGGTGGGAGGGGGACATCAGCCCCAGCATTTT.

The CDR3 nucleotides read TGCGCCAGCAGCGCCGGGACAGATTACTACGAGCAGTACTTC. Translating gives CASSAGTDYYEQYF. The J gene is TRBJ2-7, the V gene TRBV5-1; 7 nucleotides line up with TRBD1. From germline, CDR1 is SGHRS and CDR2 YFSETQ. The CDR3 loop spans 14 amino acids. V trimming: 4 bases; J trimming: 3 bases; junction bases outside the gene matches: 7.

Details on this clonotype: This likely reflects a read error, since a far larger clone is one base away. The J gene is TRBJ2-3, the V gene TRBV7-3; weak D call: TRBD1 (5 bases). Germline lookup yields CDR1 SGHTA and CDR2 FQGTGA. The CDR3 is made up of 12 amino acids. The CDR3 loop is CASSLDTGTQYF. Here the CDR3 DNA reads TGTGCCAGCAGCTTAGACACAGGTACGCAGTATTTT.

As regards this clonotype: Germline is not matched at one junction end, which may reflect a read error. This sequence joins TRBV3-1 and TRBJ2-7, with 9 bases that match TRBD2. Germline CDR1 LGHDT, CDR2 YNNKEL (reference sequence). This CDR3 contains 14 residues. For the CDR3, the DNA is TGTGCCAGCAGCCCTGCGGGGGGGCAAGAGACCCAGAACTTC. Translated, it gives CASSPAGGQETQNF.

The chain recombines TRBV6-5 with TRBJ1-6; weak D call: TRBD1 (5 bases). V lost 0 bases, J lost 9 bases, and 12 bases lay in between. Germline CDR1 MNHEY, CDR2 SVGAGI. This CDR3 has 15 residues. This chain's CDR3 is CASSYSLVGTSPLHF. CDR3 DNA sequence: TGTGCCAGCAGTTACTCTTTAGTCGGGACTTCACCCCTCCACTTT.

This clonotype was observed at least ten times. The genes are TRBV10-3 and TRBJ2-5; 7 nucleotides agree with TRBD2. This CDR3 is 14 amino acids long. Germline V gene data show CDR1 as ENHRY and CDR2 as SYGVKD. Unmatched junction bases numbered 1, after V lost 2 bases and J lost 1 base. The DNA for the CDR3 is TGTGCCATCAGTGAGCCGGGGGGCCAAGAGACCCAGTACTTC. This gives the protein CAISEPGGQETQYF.

This sequence joins TRBV4-1 and TRBJ2-1; D not certain. Trimming removed 2 bases from V and 6 bases from J, with 11 bases in between. Germline-derived CDR1 and CDR2 are MGHRA and YSYEKL. The CDR3 consists of 14 residues. The CDR3 sequence: CASSQPGRFNEQFF. The CDR3, as DNA: TGCGCCAGCAGCCAACCCGGTCGGTTCAATGAGCAGTTCTTC.

Only a few counts were recorded for this clonotype. The genes are TRBV9 and TRBJ2-7; D may be TRBD2 (6 bases). V gave up 1 base and J gave up 5 bases, with 16 bases separating them. This CDR3 contains 15 residues. Germline V gives CDR1 SGDLS, CDR2 YYNGEE. The CDR3 DNA follows: TGTGCCAGCAGCGTATATGGCGGAGGGGAAGACGAGCAGTACTTC. Amino acid sequence: CASSVYGGGEDEQYF.

The rearrangement joins TRBV5-1 to TRBJ1-1; tentative D call: TRBD1 (5 bases). With 2 bases removed from V and 4 bases from J, the gap between germline ends came to 12 bases. There are 14 residues in the CDR3. Per the germline V gene, CDR1 is SGHRS and CDR2 is YFSETQ. The CDR3: CASSLSDTGTEAFF. The CDR3 coding sequence is TGCGCCAGCAGCTTATCGGACACGGGCACTGAAGCTTTCTTT.

This clonotype was detected only once. The chain is built from TRBV27 and TRBJ2-2, with D possibly being TRBD2 (6 bases). Between the trimmed V and J ends, which lost 5 bases and 5 bases, there was a span of 18 bases. CDR3 length: 16 residues. Germline CDR1 reads MNHEY; CDR2 reads SMNVEV (reference sequence). CDR3 nucleotide sequence: TGTGCCAGCAGTACGGTGGGCGGGAAAGTTACCGGGGAGCTGTTTTTT. Amino acids: CASSTVGGKVTGELFF.

The gene calls are TRBV20-1 and TRBJ2-1; 7 bases align to TRBD1. CDR3 length equals 10 residues. Germline V gives CDR1 DFQATT, CDR2 SNEGSKA (reference sequence). V trimming: 5 bases; J trimming: 10 bases; junction bases outside the gene matches: 2. CDR3: CSAPTGEQFF. The CDR3 region has the DNA TGCAGTGCTCCGACAGGGGAGCAGTTCTTC.

The J gene is TRBJ1-1, the V gene TRBV9; no reliable D call. Germline CDR1 and CDR2: SGDLS and YYNGEE. The CDR3 spans 14 residues. V lost 4 bases to trimming and J lost 1 base, with 11 bases between them. The CDR3 DNA reads as TGTGCCAGCAGCCCCAACTGGGGGAACACTGAAGCTTTCTTT. It is translated as CASSPNWGNTEAFF.

This clonotype came up once. The rearrangement uses TRBV6-1 and TRBJ2-1; 10 positions agree with TRBD2. V lost 8 bases and J lost 2; bases outside the gene matches: 3. The CDR3 spans 14 residues. Germline V gene sequence: CDR1 MNHNS, CDR2 SASEGT. The CDR3 loop is CASPSGGAYNEQFF. The CDR3 bases are TGTGCCAGCCCAAGCGGGGGGGCCTACAATGAGCAGTTCTTC.

V usage is TRBV6-1 and J usage is TRBJ2-7; perhaps TRBD1 as D (6 bases). This CDR3 is 12 amino acids long. V shed 7 bases and J shed 4 bases, with 11 bases lying between them. CDR1 MNHNS and CDR2 SASEGT come from the germline V gene. This chain's CDR3 is CASNLQGYEQYF. The CDR3 DNA is TGTGCCAGCAATTTACAGGGATACGAGCAGTACTTC.

The chain is built from TRBV5-1 and TRBJ1-5; TRBD1 might be the D (5 bases). The CDR3 contains 17 residues. Trimming left V 0 bases short and J 6 bases short, with 19 bases between. The germline V gene has CDR1 SGHRS and CDR2 YFSETQ. The CDR3 spells CASSLDPASVGGQPQHF. In nucleotides, the CDR3 is TGCGCCAGCAGCTTGGATCCGGCGTCGGTCGGGGGTCAGCCCCAGCATTTT.

Comments on this clonotype: At one end the junction does not follow the germline gene, possibly because of a read error. This rearrangement joins TRBV20-1 to TRBJ1-2; D might be TRBD1 (5 bases). The CDR3 runs to 13 residues. The V gene's germline CDR1 is DFQATT and CDR2 SNEGSKA (reference sequence). Written as DNA, the CDR3 is TGCAGTACTAGAGTGGGGACGGGCTATGGCTACACCTTC. Translating gives CSTRVGTGYGYTF.

This clonotype was seen only a few times. The J gene is TRBJ1-2, the V gene TRBV6-1; the match to TRBD1 covers 11 bases. In germline, CDR1 is MNHNS, CDR2 SASEGT. The CDR3 has 19 residues. The V gene end was trimmed by 4 bases and the J gene end by 4 bases; junction bases not matched to a gene: 17. CDR3: CASSASHRDRGYFGYGYTF. The DNA of the CDR3 is TGTGCCAGCAGTGCGTCCCATCGGGACAGGGGGTATTTCGGCTATGGCTACACCTTC.